What follows is one TCR beta chain and its context. Genomic DNA belonging to each subset was distributed in equal measure over several immunoSEQ plates. Sequencing used immunoSEQ multiplex PCR; TCRdb keeps in-frame clones, though not all of them. The sample lists around 2.3 million clones, 95% occurring once. A CD45RA+ naive subset and a CD45RA-negative memory subset were split from CD4+ cells. The record originates from a study of shared clonotypes between healthy human individuals. The length of the CDR3 is 15 residues. Germline values: CDR1 SGHAT, CDR2 FQNNGV. J gave up 2 bases and V 6 bases, and 6 bases lay outside the gene matches.

This clonotype originated in a man younger than 30 in good health. The chain combines TRBV11-2 with TRBJ2-1, with 8 nucleotides matching TRBD1. The sequenced material came from naive CD4+ T cells sorted from blood. The subset is: CD45RA+ positively selected. CDR3 sequence (DNA): TGTGCCAGCAGGTTTCCAGGGGGCCCCTACAATGAGCAGTTCTTC. Translation gives CASRFPGGPYNEQFF.